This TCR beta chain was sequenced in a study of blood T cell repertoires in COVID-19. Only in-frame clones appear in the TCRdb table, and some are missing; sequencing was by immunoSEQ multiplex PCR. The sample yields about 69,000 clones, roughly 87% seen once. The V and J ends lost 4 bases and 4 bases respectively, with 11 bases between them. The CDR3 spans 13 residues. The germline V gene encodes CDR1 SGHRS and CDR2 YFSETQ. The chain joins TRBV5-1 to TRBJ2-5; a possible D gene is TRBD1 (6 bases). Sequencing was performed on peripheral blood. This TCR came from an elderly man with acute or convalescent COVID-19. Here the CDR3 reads CASSPTGSETQYF. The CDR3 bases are TGCGCCAGCAGCCCCACAGGGTCAGAGACCCAGTACTTC.